Presented here are 27 T cell receptor beta chains from one specimen sequenced in a study of T cell responses to AZD1222 COVID-19 vaccine. Only in-frame clones appear in the TCRdb table, and some are missing; sequencing was by immunoSEQ multiplex PCR. The sample has 120,000 or so clones; around 80% are singletons. Sequencing used peripheral blood, obtained on day 0 of AZD1222 vaccination. These receptors all stem from an adult in good health.

This rearrangement joins TRBV6-5 to TRBJ1-4; D unclear. This CDR3 spans 14 amino acids. Trimming removed 5 bases from V and 2 bases from J, with 9 bases in between. Germline lookup yields CDR1 MNHEY and CDR2 SVGAGI. In DNA form, the CDR3 reads TGTGCCAGCAGTAACCGACGGACTAATGAAAAACTGTTTTTT. This sequence encodes CASSNRRTNEKLFF.

This chain connects TRBV6-4 to TRBJ1-1; a possible D gene is TRBD1 (5 bases). This CDR3 is 14 amino acids long. Germline lookup yields CDR1 MRHNA and CDR2 SNTAGT. The V and J ends lost 2 bases and 4 bases respectively, with 11 bases between them. This CDR3 is CASSDTSTATEAFF. In nucleotides, the CDR3 is TGTGCCAGCAGTGACACCTCGACAGCCACTGAAGCTTTCTTT.

The chain couples TRBV18 to TRBJ1-3; tentatively, D is TRBD1 (6 bases). The V end was cut by 3 bases, the J end by 0 bases, with 15 bases between. CDR1 is KGHSH and CDR2 is LQKENI in the germline V gene. The CDR3 is 17 amino acids. The CDR3 region has the DNA TGTGCCAGCTCACCCCTCAAGCCAGGGGACTCTGGAAACACCATATATTTT. Translated, it gives CASSPLKPGDSGNTIYF.

As to this clone: The junction differs from germline at one of its ends, possibly a read error. The chain couples TRBV7-7 to TRBJ2-7, with 7 positions matching TRBD2. CDR1 is SSHAT and CDR2 is FNYEAQ in the germline V gene (reference sequence). This CDR3 has 15 amino acids. The DNA for the CDR3 is TGTGCTAGCAGCGGCGGAGTAGCGGGCAGATACGAGCAGTACTTC. Amino acids: CASSGGVAGRYEQYF. Supplemented by reference TRBV7-7 and TRBJ2-7, the full variable domain reads GAGVSQSPRYKVTKRGQDVTLRCDPISSHATLYWYQQALGQGPEFLTYFNYEAQPDKSGLPSDRFSAERPEGSISTLTIQRTEQRDSAMYRCASSGGVAGRYEQYFGPGTRLTVT.

V usage is TRBV10-2 and J usage is TRBJ1-2; D gene unclear. The CDR3 is made up of 14 amino acids. The germline gives CDR1 WSHSY, CDR2 SAAADI. Trimming removed 2 bases at V and 3 bases at J, with 10 bases between. Here the CDR3 reads CASSEAGGYYGYTF. In DNA form, the CDR3 reads TGCGCCAGCAGTGAGGCAGGAGGTTACTATGGCTACACCTTC.

This clone was observed a handful of times. The J gene is TRBJ2-5, the V gene TRBV6-2 or TRBV6-3, with D tentatively TRBD2 (5 bases). The CDR3 contains 15 residues. Germline CDR1 and CDR2: MNHEY and SVGEGT. V was pared by 2 bases and J by 7 bases, with 17 bases between. The CDR3 nucleotides are TGTGCCAGCAGTTACGCCCTGGACTCCGTAGGGACCCAGTACTTC. This encodes CASSYALDSVGTQYF.

This clone was counted a single time. The chain couples TRBV28 to TRBJ2-5, with 8 bases fitting TRBD2. V lost 8 bases to trimming and J lost 3 bases; unmatched junction nucleotides: 5. This CDR3 is 13 amino acids long. Germline V gene lookup returns CDR1 MDHEN and CDR2 SYDVKM. The CDR3 here is CASRTGGKETQYF. In DNA form, the CDR3 reads TGTGCCAGCCGGACGGGGGGGAAAGAGACCCAGTACTTC. The whole variable domain, remainder taken from reference TRBV28 and TRBJ2-5, is DVKVTQSSRYLVKRTGEKVFLECVQDMDHENMFWYRQDPGLGLRLIYFSYDVKMKEKGDIPEGYSVSREKKERFSLILESASTNQTSMYLCASRTGGKETQYFGPGTRLLVL.

The chain has TRBV18 and TRBJ1-3, with D perhaps TRBD1 (6 bases). V was trimmed by 5 bases and J by 0 bases, leaving 11 bases between them. CDR3 length: 15 residues. Germline CDR1 KGHSH, CDR2 LQKENI. Here the CDR3 reads CASSGGHSSGNTIYF. The DNA for the CDR3 is TGTGCCAGCTCAGGGGGACACAGCTCTGGAAACACCATATATTTT.

This clone was recorded a few times. The chain employs TRBV10-3 and TRBJ2-1; 12 bases are shared with TRBD2. Germline CDR1 and CDR2: ENHRY and SYGVKD. Trimming removed 7 bases from V and 8 bases from J; junction bases left unmatched: 9. The length of the CDR3 is 15 residues. The CDR3 protein is CAITPTSGSSDEQFF. CDR3 bases: TGTGCCATCACCCCGACTAGCGGGAGTAGCGATGAGCAGTTCTTC.

Only one count was recorded for this clone. The CDR3 loop reads CASSSLAVNTGELFF. The DNA for the CDR3 is TGTGCCAGCAGCTCATTAGCGGTTAACACCGGGGAGCTGTTTTTT. The rearrangement uses TRBV7-2 and TRBJ2-2, with D possibly being TRBD2 (6 bases). The V and J ends lost 4 bases and 2 bases respectively, with 11 bases between them. CDR1 and CDR2 from the germline V gene are SGHTA and FQGNSA. The length of the CDR3 is 15 residues.

The chain carries TRBV9 and TRBJ1-1; possible D gene TRBD1, 5 bases. CDR3 length: 14 residues. V was trimmed by 4 bases and J by 0 bases, leaving 10 bases between them. The germline gives CDR1 SGDLS, CDR2 YYNGEE. CDR3 DNA sequence: TGTGCCAGCAGCACCGGAGGGGTGAACACTGAAGCTTTCTTT. Protein: CASSTGGVNTEAFF.

CDR3 in DNA: TGTGCCAGCAGCCGGGACTGGGGAGATACGCAGTATTTT. The encoded protein is CASSRDWGDTQYF. The genes are TRBV6-2 or TRBV6-3 and TRBJ2-3; a weak D match, TRBD2 (6 bases). V was clipped by 6 bases and J by 5 bases, with 12 bases between them. The CDR3 contains 13 residues. Germline assignment: CDR1 MNHEY and CDR2 SVGEGT.

This chain uses TRBV7-2 with TRBJ1-3; D unclear. V was clipped by 1 base and J by 1 base, with 11 bases between them. CDR1 and CDR2 from the germline V gene are SGHTA and FQGNSA. The CDR3 is made up of 16 amino acids. For the CDR3, the DNA is TGTGCCAGCAGCTTAGGCAGTCTGATTTCTGGAAACACCATATATTTT. It specifies CASSLGSLISGNTIYF. The full variable domain, rest sourced from reference TRBV7-2 and TRBJ1-3, is GAGVSQSPSNKVTEKGKDVELRCDPISGHTALYWYRQSLGQGLEFLIYFQGNSAPDKSGLPSDRFSAERTGGSVSTLTIQRTQQEDSAVYLCASSLGSLISGNTIYFGEGSWLTVV.

In this sample, this clone turned up once. The rearrangement joins TRBV18 to TRBJ2-1; weak D call: TRBD2 (5 bases). The V end lost 3 bases, the J end lost 5 bases, and 11 bases lay between the germline ends. The CDR3 contains 14 residues. Germline V gene sequence: CDR1 KGHSH, CDR2 LQKENI. CDR3: CASSPVDLNNEQFF. Written as DNA, the CDR3 is TGTGCCAGCTCACCGGTGGACTTAAACAATGAGCAGTTCTTC.

V gene TRBV27 combines with J gene TRBJ2-7; tentatively, D is TRBD2 (5 bases). Trimming removed 3 bases from V and 2 bases from J, with 8 bases in between. The CDR3 is 13 amino acids. Germline loops: CDR1 MNHEY, CDR2 SMNVEV (reference sequence). The CDR3 nucleotides read TGTGCCAGCAGTTTGAGGGCCACCTACGAGCAGTACTTC. Protein: CASSLRATYEQYF.

The V call is TRBV5-4, the J call TRBJ1-4; 12 nucleotides match TRBD1. J was trimmed by 6 bases and V by 3 bases; bases with no gene match: 6. Germline V gene sequence: CDR1 SGHNT, CDR2 YYREEE (reference sequence). There are 16 residues in the CDR3. In DNA form, the CDR3 reads TGTGCCAGCAGCTCCCGGGACAGGGGGCGGTATGAAAAACTGTTTTTT. Translated: CASSSRDRGRYEKLFF.

This clone occurred a few times. The genes are TRBV6-6 and TRBJ2-2; 14 bases are shared with TRBD2. In germline, CDR1 is MNHNY, CDR2 SVGAGI (reference sequence). V lost 5 bases to trimming and J lost 4 bases; unmatched junction nucleotides: 9. The CDR3 is 18 residues long. DNA of the CDR3: TGTGCCAGCAGTCCCCGACTAGCGGGAGGGCCAGGCACCGGGGAGCTGTTTTTT. Its protein is CASSPRLAGGPGTGELFF.

This clone was recorded only once. The rearrangement links TRBV5-4 to TRBJ2-2; 7 bases fit TRBD2. Trimming at V came to 0 bases and at J to 4 bases, leaving 6 bases not matched to a gene. Germline CDR1 reads SGHNT; CDR2 reads YYREEE (reference sequence). The CDR3 totals 16 residues. The chain's CDR3 is CASSLGGLAATGELFF. The DNA for the CDR3 is TGTGCCAGCAGCTTGGGGGGTCTAGCGGCCACCGGGGAGCTGTTTTTT.

This rearrangement joins TRBV6-5 to TRBJ2-1; no reliable D call. V was clipped by 6 bases and J by 5 bases, with 11 bases between them. This CDR3 spans 13 amino acids. Germline CDR1 MNHEY, CDR2 SVGAGI. The CDR3: CASRRRENNEQFF. The DNA for the CDR3 is TGTGCCAGCAGACGTAGGGAAAACAATGAGCAGTTCTTC.

Concerning this clone: Other DNA sequences in this sample translate to the same CDR3. V gene TRBV4-3 combines with J gene TRBJ1-5; tentatively, D is TRBD1 (5 bases). CDR1 LGHNA and CDR2 YSLEER come from the germline V gene. V was shortened by 3 bases and J by 2 bases, with 8 bases between the two germline ends. The CDR3 spans 14 residues. The CDR3 protein is CASSQVGGNQPQHF. The CDR3 DNA sequence: TGCGCCAGCAGCCAGGTAGGGGGCAATCAGCCCCAGCATTTT.

The chain combines TRBV6-2 or TRBV6-3 with TRBJ2-5; D ambiguous. Trimming left V 4 bases short and J 1 base short, with 7 bases between. Germline CDR1 reads MNHEY; CDR2 reads SVGEGT. This CDR3 is 13 amino acids long. CDR3 residues: CASSLNFQETQYF. In DNA form, the CDR3 reads TGTGCCAGCAGTTTAAATTTCCAAGAGACCCAGTACTTC.

The gene calls are TRBV6-1 and TRBJ1-4; 8 bases fit TRBD1. The ends lost 4 bases at V and 1 base at J; junction bases unmatched: 8. The V gene's germline CDR1 is MNHNS and CDR2 SASEGT. This CDR3 is built from 17 residues. The CDR3 is CASSVKVRGRTNEKLFF. Written as DNA, the CDR3 is TGTGCCAGCAGTGTTAAGGTCAGGGGGCGAACTAATGAAAAACTGTTTTTT.

V is TRBV2 and J is TRBJ2-6; D perhaps matches TRBD1 (5 bases). Germline V gene sequence: CDR1 SNHLY, CDR2 FYNNEI. V was trimmed by 4 bases and J by 0 bases, leaving 7 bases between them. The CDR3 has 15 amino acids. CDR3 in amino acids: CASSGQLSGANVLTF. The CDR3 DNA sequence: TGTGCCAGCAGTGGACAGCTCTCTGGGGCCAACGTCCTGACTTTC.

The CDR3: CASSLARIQYNEQFF. The CDR3 coding sequence is TGTGCCAGCAGCTTAGCGCGAATTCAGTACAATGAGCAGTTCTTC. The chain recombines TRBV7-2 with TRBJ2-1; D is uncertain. Germline-derived CDR1 and CDR2 are SGHTA and FQGNSA. The CDR3 consists of 15 residues. The V gene lost 0 bases and the J gene lost 4 bases, with 10 bases spanning the gap.

This chain uses TRBV7-2 with TRBJ1-5; possibly TRBD1 for D (6 bases). Germline CDR1 is SGHTA and CDR2 is FQGNSA. This CDR3 has 15 residues. V dropped 1 base and J dropped 3 bases, with 10 bases sitting between them. For the CDR3, the DNA is TGTGCCAGCAGCTTAGGCAGGGACAACAATCAGCCCCAGCATTTT. Protein: CASSLGRDNNQPQHF.

This chain connects TRBV5-4 to TRBJ1-2; 8 nucleotides match TRBD1. The CDR3 extends over 15 amino acids. Germline lookup yields CDR1 SGHNT and CDR2 YYREEE (reference sequence). The chain's CDR3 is CAYEAGGALSLGYTF. The CDR3 DNA reads TGTGCTTACGAGGCAGGGGGCGCATTATCGTTGGGCTACACCTTC.

In this sample, this clone turned up once. This chain connects TRBV6-2 or TRBV6-3 to TRBJ2-7; tentatively, D is TRBD1 (6 bases). V gave up 2 bases and J gave up 2 bases, with 10 bases separating them. This CDR3 has 14 residues. Germline assignment: CDR1 MNHEY and CDR2 SVGEGT. The CDR3 DNA sequence: TGTGCCAGCAGTTACAACAGGGATACCTACGAGCAGTACTTC. It is translated as CASSYNRDTYEQYF.